The 3 T cell receptor beta chains listed next were all sequenced from one sample in a study of CD8 T cells in Susac syndrome. An amount of RNA that ranged from roughly 0.45 to 1 ug was reverse transcribed with random hexamers. TCRdb passed the immunoSEQ multiplex PCR reads through MiXCR, listing each CDR3 protein once. The sample holds about 120,000 distinct CDR3 sequences, around 90% seen once. Sequenced: CD4+ T cells from PBMCs. These receptors all come from a human donor in good health.

The V call is TRBV5-1, the J call TRBJ1-1; D is unresolved. The CDR3 covers 16 residues. Germline-derived CDR1 and CDR2 are SGHRS and YFSETQ. V was pared by 4 bases and J by 1 base, with 17 bases between. CDR3 region: CASSTIQVEGNTEAFF. CDR3 nucleotides: TGCGCCAGCAGCACGATCCAGGTTGAGGGGAACACTGAAGCTTTCTTT.

The V and J genes are TRBV7-6 and TRBJ2-3, with 9 nucleotides matching TRBD1. Germline loops: CDR1 SGHVS, CDR2 FNYEAQ. J was trimmed by 6 bases and V by 2 bases; bases with no gene match: 6. The CDR3 spans 15 residues. The CDR3 is CASSLRTGDQDTQYF. The CDR3 coding sequence is TGTGCCAGCAGCTTAAGGACAGGGGATCAGGATACGCAGTATTTT. The full variable domain, with the rest looked up from reference TRBV7-6 and TRBJ2-3, is GAGVSQSPRYKVTKRGQDVALRCDPISGHVSLYWYRQALGQGPEFLTYFNYEAQQDKSGLPNDRFSAERPEGSISTLTIQRTEQRDSAMYRCASSLRTGDQDTQYFGPGTRLTVL.

The chain employs TRBV6-2 or TRBV6-3 and TRBJ1-6; the D is unclear. The CDR3 covers 14 residues. Germline assignment: CDR1 MNHEY and CDR2 SVGEGT. The V end lost 6 bases, the J end lost 13 bases, and 19 bases lay between the germline ends. The CDR3 coding sequence is TGTGCCAGCAGCCCTGGCGCGGCGTGGGTTCCCCTCCACTTT. Residues: CASSPGAAWVPLHF.